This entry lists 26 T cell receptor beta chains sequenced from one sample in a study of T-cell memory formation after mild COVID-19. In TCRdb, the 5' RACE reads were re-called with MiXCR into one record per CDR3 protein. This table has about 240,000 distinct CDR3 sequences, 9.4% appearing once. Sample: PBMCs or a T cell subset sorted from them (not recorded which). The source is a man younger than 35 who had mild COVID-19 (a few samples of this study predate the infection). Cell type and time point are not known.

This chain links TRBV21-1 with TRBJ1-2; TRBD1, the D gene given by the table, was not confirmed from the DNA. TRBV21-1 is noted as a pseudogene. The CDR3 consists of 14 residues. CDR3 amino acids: CASSPGTGRPGYTF. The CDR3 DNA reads TGTGCCAGCAGCCCCGGGACAGGGCGGCCTGGCTACACCTTC.

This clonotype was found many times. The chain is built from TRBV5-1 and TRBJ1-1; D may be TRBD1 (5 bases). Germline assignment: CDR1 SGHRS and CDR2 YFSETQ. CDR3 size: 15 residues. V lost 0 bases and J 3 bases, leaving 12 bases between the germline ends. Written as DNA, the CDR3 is TGCGCCAGCAGCTTGGCCGGGGGACGCGACACTGAAGCTTTCTTT. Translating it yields CASSLAGGRDTEAFF.

CDR3 in DNA: TGTGCCAGCAGTTACCGAGGGGGCCGGAGATCCGAGCAGTACGTC. Translated: CASSYRGGRRSEQYV. The chain has TRBV6-6 and TRBJ2-7; TRBD1 matches 7 bases. The CDR3 spans 15 residues. Germline V lookup: CDR1 MNHNY, CDR2 SVGAGI (reference sequence). With 2 bases clipped from V and 6 bases from J, the junction kept 10 bases outside the gene matches.

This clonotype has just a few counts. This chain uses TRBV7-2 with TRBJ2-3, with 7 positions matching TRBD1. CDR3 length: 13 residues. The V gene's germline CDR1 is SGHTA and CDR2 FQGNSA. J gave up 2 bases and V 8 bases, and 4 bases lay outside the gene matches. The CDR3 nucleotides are TGTGCCAGCCGAAAGGGGGCCACAGATACGCAGTATTTT. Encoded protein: CASRKGATDTQYF.

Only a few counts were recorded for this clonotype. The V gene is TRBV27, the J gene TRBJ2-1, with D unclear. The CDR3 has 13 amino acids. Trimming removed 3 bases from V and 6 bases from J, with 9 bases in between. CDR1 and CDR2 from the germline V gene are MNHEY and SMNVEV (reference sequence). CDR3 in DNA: TGTGCCAGCAGTTTCACCTTATTCAATGAGCAGTTCTTC. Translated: CASSFTLFNEQFF.

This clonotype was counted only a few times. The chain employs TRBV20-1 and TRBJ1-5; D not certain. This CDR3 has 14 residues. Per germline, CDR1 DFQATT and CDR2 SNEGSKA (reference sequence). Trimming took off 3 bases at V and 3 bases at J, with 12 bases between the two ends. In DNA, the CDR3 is TGCAGTGCTAGTAATCGGTTGGACAATCAGCCCCAGCATTTT. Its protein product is CSASNRLDNQPQHF.

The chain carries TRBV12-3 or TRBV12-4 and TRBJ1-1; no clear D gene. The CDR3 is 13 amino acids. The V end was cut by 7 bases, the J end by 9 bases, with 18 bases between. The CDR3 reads CASTPRRRSKAFF. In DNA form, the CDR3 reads TGTGCCAGCACCCCCCGACGAAGGTCCAAAGCTTTCTTT.

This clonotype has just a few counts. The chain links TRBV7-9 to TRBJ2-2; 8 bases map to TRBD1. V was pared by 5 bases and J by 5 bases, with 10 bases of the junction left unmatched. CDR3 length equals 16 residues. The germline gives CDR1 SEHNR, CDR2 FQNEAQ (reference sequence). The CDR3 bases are TGTGCCAGCAGCAACGCGGACAGGGCCGATACCGGGGAGCTGTTTTTT. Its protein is CASSNADRADTGELFF.

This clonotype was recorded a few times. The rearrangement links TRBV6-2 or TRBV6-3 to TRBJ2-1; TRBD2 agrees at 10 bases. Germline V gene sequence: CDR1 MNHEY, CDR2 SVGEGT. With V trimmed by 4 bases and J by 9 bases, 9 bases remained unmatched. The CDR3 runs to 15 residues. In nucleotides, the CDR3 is TGTGCCAGCAGTTCCCGAGCGGGGGGGCCCTTTGAGCAGTTCTTC. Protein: CASSSRAGGPFEQFF.

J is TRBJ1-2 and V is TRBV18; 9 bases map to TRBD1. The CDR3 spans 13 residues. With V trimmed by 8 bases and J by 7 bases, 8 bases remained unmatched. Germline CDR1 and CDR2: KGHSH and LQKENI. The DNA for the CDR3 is TGTGCCAGCCTCTCGGGACAGGGAATTGGCTACACCTTC. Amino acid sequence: CASLSGQGIGYTF.

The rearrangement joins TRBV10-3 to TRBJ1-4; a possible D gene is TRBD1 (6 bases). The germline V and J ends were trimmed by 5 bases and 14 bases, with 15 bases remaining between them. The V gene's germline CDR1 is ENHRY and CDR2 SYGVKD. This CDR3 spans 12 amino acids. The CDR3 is CAISQQGLRLFF. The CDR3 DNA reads TGTGCCATCAGTCAACAGGGTTTGAGGCTGTTTTTT.

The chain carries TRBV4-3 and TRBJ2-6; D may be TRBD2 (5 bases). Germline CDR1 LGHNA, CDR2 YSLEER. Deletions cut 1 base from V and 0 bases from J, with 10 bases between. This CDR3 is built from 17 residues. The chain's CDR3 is CASSQAWRSSGANVLTF. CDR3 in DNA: TGCGCCAGCAGCCAAGCTTGGAGGTCCTCTGGGGCCAACGTCCTGACTTTC.

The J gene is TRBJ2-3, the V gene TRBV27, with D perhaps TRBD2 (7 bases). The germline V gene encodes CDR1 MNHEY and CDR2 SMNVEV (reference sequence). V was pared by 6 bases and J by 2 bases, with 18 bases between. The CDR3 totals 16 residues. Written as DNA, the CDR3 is TGTGCCAGCAGACCCAGGGGAGGGGGGTACACAGATACGCAGTATTTT. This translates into CASRPRGGGYTDTQYF.

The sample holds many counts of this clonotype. CDR3 nucleotide sequence: TGTGCCAGCAGCCCTGGCCCTCCGGGTGGCACTGAAGCTTTCTTT. Amino acids: CASSPGPPGGTEAFF. J is TRBJ1-1 and V is TRBV5-5, with unresolved D. The CDR3 has 15 amino acids. Germline CDR1 is SGHKS and CDR2 is YYEKEE (reference sequence). The V end lost 4 bases, the J end lost 4 bases, and 17 bases lay between the germline ends.

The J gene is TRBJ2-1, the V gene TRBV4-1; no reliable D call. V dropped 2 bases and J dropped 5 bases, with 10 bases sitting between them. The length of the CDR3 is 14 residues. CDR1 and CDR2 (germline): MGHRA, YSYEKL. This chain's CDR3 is CASSQPAVHNEQFF. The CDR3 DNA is TGCGCCAGCAGCCAACCGGCTGTTCACAATGAGCAGTTCTTC.

CDR3 DNA: TGCAGTGCTAGAGTTGGGGGTTCATACGAGCAGTACTTC. Its translation is CSARVGGSYEQYF. V usage is TRBV20-1 and J usage is TRBJ2-7; the D gene could be TRBD1 or TRBD2 (5 bases each). V lost 1 base and J 4 bases, leaving 11 bases between the germline ends. The CDR3 contains 13 residues. Germline V gene data show CDR1 as DFQATT and CDR2 as SNEGSKA (reference sequence).

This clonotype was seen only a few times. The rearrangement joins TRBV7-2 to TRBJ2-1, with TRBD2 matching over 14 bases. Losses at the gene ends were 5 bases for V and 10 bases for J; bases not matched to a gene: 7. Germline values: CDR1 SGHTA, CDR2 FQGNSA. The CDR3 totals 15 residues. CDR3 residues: CASSPTSGGAMEQFF. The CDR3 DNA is TGTGCCAGCAGCCCGACTAGCGGGGGGGCGATGGAGCAGTTCTTC.

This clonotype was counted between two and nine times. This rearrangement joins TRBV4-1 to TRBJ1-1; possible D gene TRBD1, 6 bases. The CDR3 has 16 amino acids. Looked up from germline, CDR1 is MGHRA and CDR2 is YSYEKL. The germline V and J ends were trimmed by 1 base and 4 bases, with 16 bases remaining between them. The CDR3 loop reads CASSQVRAGGGTEAFF. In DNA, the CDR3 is TGCGCCAGCAGCCAAGTACGGGCCGGGGGCGGCACTGAAGCTTTCTTT.

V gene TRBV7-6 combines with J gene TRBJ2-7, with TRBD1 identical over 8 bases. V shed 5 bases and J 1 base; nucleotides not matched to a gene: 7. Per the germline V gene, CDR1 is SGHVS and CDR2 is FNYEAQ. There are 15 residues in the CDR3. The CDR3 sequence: CASSALRDRSYEQYF. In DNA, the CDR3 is TGTGCCAGCAGCGCCCTCCGGGACAGGTCCTACGAGCAGTACTTC.

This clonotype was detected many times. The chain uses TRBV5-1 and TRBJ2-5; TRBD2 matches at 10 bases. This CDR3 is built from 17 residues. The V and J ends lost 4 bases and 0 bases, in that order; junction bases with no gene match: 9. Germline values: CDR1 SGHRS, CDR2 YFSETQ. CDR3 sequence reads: CASSVAPGLANQETQYF. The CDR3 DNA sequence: TGCGCCAGCAGCGTAGCTCCGGGACTAGCGAACCAAGAGACCCAGTACTTC.

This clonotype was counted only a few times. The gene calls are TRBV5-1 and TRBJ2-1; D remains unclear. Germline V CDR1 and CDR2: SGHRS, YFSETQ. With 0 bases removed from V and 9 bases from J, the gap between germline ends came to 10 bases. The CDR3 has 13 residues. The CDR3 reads CASSLVGLSEQFF. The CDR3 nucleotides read TGCGCCAGCAGCTTGGTCGGGCTGAGTGAGCAGTTCTTC.

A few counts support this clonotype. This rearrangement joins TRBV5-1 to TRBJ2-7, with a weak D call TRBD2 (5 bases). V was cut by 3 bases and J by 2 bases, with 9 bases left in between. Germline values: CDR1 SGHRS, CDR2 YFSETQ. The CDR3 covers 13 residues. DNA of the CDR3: TGCGCCAGCAGCTCACAGAGGGCCTACGAGCAGTACTTC. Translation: CASSSQRAYEQYF. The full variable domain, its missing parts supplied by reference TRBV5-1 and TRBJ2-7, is KAGVTQTPRYLIKTRGQQVTLSCSPISGHRSVSWYQQTPGQGLQFLFEYFSETQRNKGNFPGRFSGRQFSNSRSEMNVSTLELGDSALYLCASSSQRAYEQYFGPGTRLTVT.

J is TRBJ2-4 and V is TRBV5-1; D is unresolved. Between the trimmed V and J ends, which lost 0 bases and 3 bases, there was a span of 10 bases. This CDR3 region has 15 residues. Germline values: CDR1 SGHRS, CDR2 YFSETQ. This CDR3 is CASSLAASLKNIQYF. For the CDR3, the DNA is TGCGCCAGCAGCTTGGCGGCCAGCCTCAAAAACATTCAGTACTTC.

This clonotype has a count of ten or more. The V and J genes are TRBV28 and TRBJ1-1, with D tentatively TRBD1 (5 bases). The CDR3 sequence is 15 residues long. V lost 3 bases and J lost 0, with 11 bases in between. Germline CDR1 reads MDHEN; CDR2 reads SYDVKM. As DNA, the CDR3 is TGTGCCAGCAGTTTGGTGGGACGCCTGAACACTGAAGCTTTCTTT. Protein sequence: CASSLVGRLNTEAFF. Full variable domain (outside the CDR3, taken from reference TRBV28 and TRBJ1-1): DVKVTQSSRYLVKRTGEKVFLECVQDMDHENMFWYRQDPGLGLRLIYFSYDVKMKEKGDIPEGYSVSREKKERFSLILESASTNQTSMYLCASSLVGRLNTEAFFGQGTRLTVV.

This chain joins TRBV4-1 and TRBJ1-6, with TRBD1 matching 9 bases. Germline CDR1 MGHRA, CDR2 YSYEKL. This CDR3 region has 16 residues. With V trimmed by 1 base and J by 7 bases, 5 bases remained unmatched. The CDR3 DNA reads TGCGCCAGCAGCCAAGTGAGTGGACAGGGGAATTCACCCCTCCACTTT. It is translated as CASSQVSGQGNSPLHF.

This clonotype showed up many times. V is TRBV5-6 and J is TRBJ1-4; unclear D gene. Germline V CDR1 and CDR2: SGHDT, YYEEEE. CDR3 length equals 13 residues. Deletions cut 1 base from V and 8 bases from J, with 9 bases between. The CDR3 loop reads CASSLNLGEKLFF. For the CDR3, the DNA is TGTGCCAGCAGCTTGAATCTGGGGGAAAAACTGTTTTTT.